Listed here are 20 T cell receptor beta chains from one sample, sequenced in a study of T-cell reconstitution after alpha-beta-depleted transplantation in children. The authors prepared the TCRbeta library with unique molecular identifiers. TCRdb called the PCR reads again in MiXCR, with one record for every CDR3 protein. The sample includes more than 300,000 distinct CDR3 sequences, 15% to 20% of them seen just once. The sample consisted of PBMCs, mostly from graft donor cells, taken 360 days after TCRalphabeta/CD19-depleted stem cell transplant. The source of these receptors is a male patient aged 2-9 years who had a stem cell transplant for acute lymphoblastic leukemia, so the T cells may come from the graft donor.

This clonotype was recorded a few times. The gene calls are TRBV24-1 and TRBJ2-1; 9 nucleotides agree with TRBD1. V lost 5 bases and J lost 2; bases outside the gene matches: 6. The CDR3 sequence is 16 residues long. Per the germline V gene, CDR1 is KGHDR and CDR2 is SFDVKD. CDR3 sequence: CATSALTGGPYNEQFF. Here the CDR3 DNA reads TGTGCCACCAGTGCCCTCACAGGGGGCCCCTACAATGAGCAGTTCTTC.

This clonotype was seen ten or more times. The chain combines TRBV12-3 or TRBV12-4 with TRBJ2-7; tentatively, D is TRBD2 (6 bases). The ends were cut back, 1 base at V and 6 bases at J, with 7 bases in the middle. The CDR3 runs to 12 residues. This CDR3 reads CASSLGTTEQYF. CDR3 nucleotide sequence: TGTGCCAGCAGTTTAGGGACTACCGAGCAGTACTTC.

The chain has TRBV10-3 and TRBJ2-3; D possibly matches TRBD1 or TRBD2 (6 bases each). Trimming removed 9 bases at V and 3 bases at J, with 16 bases between. The CDR3 has 14 residues. Germline-derived CDR1 and CDR2 are ENHRY and SYGVKD. The DNA of the CDR3 is TGTGCCATGGGAGCGGAGGGGGATACAGATACGCAGTATTTT. It specifies CAMGAEGDTDTQYF.

The chain links TRBV5-1 to TRBJ2-1; D is unresolved. Trimming pared 0 bases from V and 8 bases from J, leaving 9 bases between. Germline lookup yields CDR1 SGHRS and CDR2 YFSETQ. This CDR3 contains 13 residues. CDR3 DNA: TGCGCCAGCAGCTTGGGTCGTTTGGATGAGCAGTTCTTC. Translated: CASSLGRLDEQFF.

V and J are TRBV5-1 and TRBJ2-1, with D tentatively TRBD2 (5 bases). V was trimmed by 0 bases and J by 2 bases, leaving 12 bases between them. This CDR3 is built from 16 residues. Germline V gene lookup returns CDR1 SGHRS and CDR2 YFSETQ. In nucleotides, the CDR3 is TGCGCCAGCAGCTTGGAAGTACTAGTCCCCTACAATGAGCAGTTCTTC. Its translation is CASSLEVLVPYNEQFF.

This chain links TRBV10-3 with TRBJ2-4; perhaps TRBD2 as D (5 bases). Per the germline V gene, CDR1 is ENHRY and CDR2 is SYGVKD. This CDR3 has 13 residues. Between the trimmed V and J ends, which lost 5 bases and 7 bases, there was a span of 12 bases. CDR3 DNA sequence: TGTGCCATCAGTTCCGAACCGGGGAACATTCAGTACTTC. Protein product: CAISSEPGNIQYF.

This chain joins TRBV7-8 and TRBJ1-1; D is ambiguous. CDR3 size: 13 residues. With 0 bases removed from V and 7 bases from J, the gap between germline ends came to 9 bases. CDR1 and CDR2 from the germline V gene are SGHVS and FQNEAQ. CDR3 nucleotide sequence: TGTGCCAGCAGCTTAGCCGAGAGGATTGAAGCTTTCTTT. The encoded protein is CASSLAERIEAFF.

V and J are TRBV7-9 and TRBJ2-7, with no clear D. Germline V gene lookup returns CDR1 SEHNR and CDR2 FQNEAQ (reference sequence). V lost 5 bases, J lost 3 bases, and 8 bases lay in between. The CDR3 covers 12 residues. The CDR3 spells CASSLEVYEQYF. The CDR3 DNA reads as TGTGCCAGCAGCCTCGAAGTCTACGAGCAGTACTTC. The complete variable domain, with remaining parts taken from reference TRBV7-9 and TRBJ2-7, reads DTGVSQNPRHKITKRGQNVTFRCDPISEHNRLYWYRQTLGQGPEFLTYFQNEAQLEKSRLLSDRFSAERPKGSFSTLEIQRTEQGDSAMYLCASSLEVYEQYFGPGTRLTVT.

This clonotype was counted at least ten times. The rearrangement links TRBV12-3 or TRBV12-4 to TRBJ2-5; 8 nucleotides align to TRBD2. V shed 7 bases and J 3 bases; nucleotides not matched to a gene: 4. The CDR3 contains 13 residues. CDR3 bases: TGTGCCAGCAATTCACTAGCGGAAGAGACCCAGTACTTC. Encoded protein: CASNSLAEETQYF.

Only a few counts were recorded for this clonotype. This rearrangement joins TRBV7-2 to TRBJ2-7; D remains ambiguous. CDR3 length: 14 residues. Germline values: CDR1 SGHTA, CDR2 FQGNSA. Trimming removed 0 bases at V and 2 bases at J, with 8 bases between. CDR3 DNA: TGTGCCAGCAGCTTAGCCCTATACGCCTACGAGCAGTACTTC. Translating it yields CASSLALYAYEQYF. Based on the CDR3 plus reference TRBV7-2 and TRBJ2-7, the full variable domain is GAGVSQSPSNKVTEKGKDVELRCDPISGHTALYWYRQSLGQGLEFLIYFQGNSAPDKSGLPSDRFSAERTGGSVSTLTIQRTQQEDSAVYLCASSLALYAYEQYFGPGTRLTVT.

The CDR3 loop is CSARLQGSYEQYF. The CDR3 DNA reads as TGCAGTGCTAGATTACAGGGTTCCTACGAGCAGTACTTC. V gene TRBV20-1 combines with J gene TRBJ2-7; D may be TRBD1 (6 bases). CDR1 DFQATT and CDR2 SNEGSKA come from the germline V gene (reference sequence). CDR3 size: 13 residues. V lost 2 bases, J lost 1 base, and 9 bases lay in between.

The V gene is TRBV9, the J gene TRBJ1-4; D gene unclear. This CDR3 is built from 14 residues. Germline assignment: CDR1 SGDLS and CDR2 YYNGEE. V dropped 0 bases and J dropped 7 bases, with 10 bases sitting between them. CDR3: CASSVDGEGEKLFF. In DNA form, the CDR3 reads TGTGCCAGCAGCGTAGACGGGGAGGGTGAAAAACTGTTTTTT.

The chain carries TRBV28 and TRBJ2-1, with D possibly being TRBD2 (5 bases). In germline, CDR1 is MDHEN, CDR2 SYDVKM. CDR3 length: 19 amino acids. With 9 bases removed from V and 0 bases from J, the gap between germline ends came to 27 bases. In nucleotides, the CDR3 is TGTGCCAGTAAAGGTAGTTTACGGAGGAACCCGAGCTCCTACAATGAGCAGTTCTTC. Its translation is CASKGSLRRNPSSYNEQFF.

The chain employs TRBV20-1 and TRBJ2-1, with 7 bases identical to TRBD2. The ends lost 1 base at V and 2 bases at J; junction bases unmatched: 2. Germline-derived CDR1 and CDR2 are DFQATT and SNEGSKA (reference sequence). CDR3 size: 14 residues. CDR3 bases: TGCAGTGCTAGAGGGCTAGCGGCCTACAATGAGCAGTTCTTC. As protein: CSARGLAAYNEQFF.

This clonotype was seen only a few times. J is TRBJ2-3 and V is TRBV7-2; 9 nucleotides match TRBD2. Looked up from germline, CDR1 is SGHTA and CDR2 is FQGNSA. The CDR3 is 16 residues long. Trimming took 3 bases from V and 5 from J; bases not matched to a gene: 9. The CDR3 bases are TGTGCCAGCAGCTTCATCGCGGGAGGGCCTTTAGATACGCAGTATTTT. This translates into CASSFIAGGPLDTQYF.

The chain employs TRBV29-1 and TRBJ1-2; possibly TRBD1 for D (6 bases). The CDR3 is made up of 14 amino acids. CDR1 and CDR2 (germline): SQVTM, ANQGSEA. V shed 4 bases and J shed 5 bases, with 17 bases lying between them. The CDR3, as DNA: TGCAGCGTTGGTTTGGACAGAGCAGAGTATGGCTACACCTTC. Its protein is CSVGLDRAEYGYTF.

The DNA for the CDR3 is TGTGCCAGCAGCTTAGTTCCGGGGGGGCGCGACACTGAAGCTTTCTTT. It encodes CASSLVPGGRDTEAFF. V is TRBV7-6 and J is TRBJ1-1; TRBD1 might be the D (6 bases). CDR1 SGHVS and CDR2 FNYEAQ come from the germline V gene. The CDR3 extends over 16 amino acids. V shed 1 base and J shed 3 bases, with 15 bases lying between them.

The chain has TRBV5-5 and TRBJ1-1, with 8 positions matching TRBD1. This CDR3 region has 14 residues. V lost 4 bases to trimming and J lost 0 bases; unmatched junction nucleotides: 2. The germline gives CDR1 SGHKS, CDR2 YYEKEE (reference sequence). As DNA, the CDR3 is TGTGCCAGCAGCCCAGGGGGCCTGAACACTGAAGCTTTCTTT. Protein product: CASSPGGLNTEAFF.

This clonotype has only a few counts. J is TRBJ2-1 and V is TRBV7-9; D gene ambiguous. The germline V gene encodes CDR1 SEHNR and CDR2 FQNEAQ (reference sequence). The CDR3 is made up of 13 amino acids. The germline V and J ends were trimmed by 3 bases and 4 bases, with 7 bases remaining between them. The CDR3 coding sequence is TGTGCCAGCAGCTTTCCCGGTTACAATGAGCAGTTCTTC. It codes for CASSFPGYNEQFF.

A few counts support this clonotype. The chain recombines TRBV7-8 with TRBJ2-3; TRBD2 might be the D (5 bases). Germline V gene sequence: CDR1 SGHVS, CDR2 FQNEAQ. V shed 6 bases and J shed 6 bases, with 25 bases lying between them. This CDR3 spans 17 amino acids. CDR3: CASRGSRVFSPRDTQYF. The CDR3 DNA reads TGTGCCAGCAGGGGCTCGAGGGTGTTTTCGCCCCGTGATACGCAGTATTTT.